Shown below are 2 T cell receptor beta chains from a single sample sequenced in a study of shared clonotypes between healthy human individuals. Data came from immunoSEQ multiplex PCR; TCRdb stores just in-frame clones and leaves some out. Of 2 million to 2.5 million clones in the sample, approximately 93% were seen once. The sample taken for sequencing was naive CD4+ T cells from PBMCs. As for subset: CD45RA+ positively selected. These receptors all come from a man younger than 35 in good health. Some clones in this sample may be carry-over from other donors' samples.

The rearrangement uses TRBV6-5 and TRBJ1-2; TRBD1 might be the D (6 bases). The ends were cut back, 6 bases at V and 2 bases at J, with 10 bases in the middle. This CDR3 contains 13 residues. In germline, CDR1 is MNHEY, CDR2 SVGAGI. The CDR3 sequence is CASRQGSNYGYTF. DNA for the CDR3: TGTGCCAGCAGACAGGGCTCCAACTATGGCTACACCTTC.

The chain recombines TRBV11-3 with TRBJ2-2, with TRBD1 identical over 7 bases. Germline V lookup: CDR1 SGHNT, CDR2 YENEEA. J lost 9 bases, V lost 5 bases, and 18 bases had no gene match. The CDR3 runs 17 residues. The CDR3 DNA is TGTGCCAGCAGCGGGTTTGTTGGGGCCGAAGGGGGCCGGGAGCTGTTTTTT. This translates into CASSGFVGAEGGRELFF.